This paragraph reports one T cell receptor beta chain. A junction end diverges from the germline sequence, so it may reflect a read error. This entry belongs to a study of Graves' ophthalmopathy and Graves' hyperthyroidism. Amplified material comprised TCR beta CDR3 regions derived from RNA transcripts. HTBI primers were used in a first-round RT-PCR, which preceded a second-round multiplex PCR. TCRdb itself ran the multiplex PCR reads through MiXCR, one entry per CDR3 protein. In the table there are 650,000 to 900,000 distinct CDR3 sequences, 35% to 50% of which are singletons. Isolation of PBMCs was performed using around 9.1 ml of fresh peripheral blood. The source of this sequence is an adult man with Graves' ophthalmopathy. Sequencing was performed on peripheral blood.

The CDR3 reads CVSSQSITETYEQYF. The CDR3 DNA sequence: TGTGTCAGCAGCCAATCTATCACAGAAACCTACGAGCAGTACTTC. This sequence joins TRBV7-9 and TRBJ2-5, with D uncertain. The J call may be in error: the DNA end matches TRBJ2-7 better. Germline lookup yields CDR1 SEHNR and CDR2 FQNEAQ (reference sequence). The CDR3 runs 15 residues.